Below, 27 T cell receptor beta chains from the same sample are listed, as sequenced in a study of CD8+ T cells in alopecia areata. Treatment in this sample: oral pan-JAK inhibitor, 5-10 mg twice daily. Extracted RNA was reverse transcribed, and the resulting cDNA served as sequencing template. Libraries were prepared by immunoSEQ multiplex PCR; TCRdb keeps only in-frame clonotypes and omits some of them. The sample holds around 190,000 clones, over 60% seen once. The sequencing used CD4+ T cells sorted from blood, collected at week 4, from a patient treated with tofacitinib. These receptors all stem from a human donor with alopecia areata.

This clone occurred a few times. This chain uses TRBV29-1 with TRBJ1-2, with unresolved D. The CDR3 is 12 residues long. Looked up from germline, CDR1 is SQVTM and CDR2 is ANQGSEA. V lost 6 bases, J lost 4 bases, and 12 bases lay in between. CDR3 region: CSVPGGVYGYTF. CDR3 coding DNA: TGCAGCGTCCCCGGTGGGGTCTATGGCTACACCTTC.

The chain carries TRBV4-2 and TRBJ2-5, with no clear D. Between the trimmed V and J ends, which lost 1 base and 0 bases, there was a span of 6 bases. CDR1 is LGHNA and CDR2 is YNFKEQ in the germline V gene. The length of the CDR3 is 14 residues. CDR3 nucleotides: TGTGCCAGCAGCCAAGGACGGAACCAAGAGACCCAGTACTTC. This gives the protein CASSQGRNQETQYF.

This sequence joins TRBV5-6 and TRBJ1-5; D is ambiguous. Trimming removed 5 bases from V and 2 bases from J, with 11 bases in between. The CDR3 length is 14 residues. Germline loops: CDR1 SGHDT, CDR2 YYEEEE. The CDR3 region is CASSALGGNQPQHF. The CDR3 nucleotides read TGTGCCAGCAGTGCACTTGGGGGCAATCAGCCCCAGCATTTT. The whole variable domain, remainder taken from reference TRBV5-6 and TRBJ1-5, is DAGVTQSPTHLIKTRGQQVTLRCSPKSGHDTVSWYQQALGQGPQFIFQYYEEEERQRGNFPDRFSGHQFPNYSSELNVNALLLGDSALYLCASSALGGNQPQHFGDGTRLSIL.

The chain carries TRBV15 and TRBJ2-5; D is perhaps TRBD1 (6 bases). There are 16 residues in the CDR3. In germline, CDR1 is LNHNV, CDR2 YYDKDF (reference sequence). Trimming removed 1 base at V and 2 bases at J, with 14 bases between. CDR3 loop: CATSRVPQGMQETQYF. In nucleotides, the CDR3 is TGTGCCACCAGCAGAGTCCCACAGGGAATGCAAGAGACCCAGTACTTC.

V is TRBV27 and J is TRBJ2-6; 7 bases are shared with TRBD2. This CDR3 has 17 residues. J gave up 0 bases and V 2 bases, and 4 bases lay outside the gene matches. CDR1 is MNHEY and CDR2 is SMNVEV in the germline V gene (reference sequence). The CDR3 region is CASSLKRDFSGANVLTF. For the CDR3, the DNA is TGTGCCAGCAGTTTAAAGCGGGACTTCTCTGGGGCCAACGTCCTGACTTTC.

The sample holds a few counts of this clone. The CDR3 bases are TGTGCCAGCAGCAGGGGACAGGCCTCCTACAATGAGCAGTTCTTC. Amino acids: CASSRGQASYNEQFF. The J gene is TRBJ2-1, the V gene TRBV11-2, with 8 bases aligning to TRBD1. CDR1 SGHAT and CDR2 FQNNGV come from the germline V gene. The CDR3 has 15 amino acids. With 5 bases clipped from V and 0 bases from J, the junction kept 3 bases outside the gene matches.

J is TRBJ2-1 and V is TRBV4-3, with a weak D call TRBD2 (5 bases). Germline V gives CDR1 LGHNA, CDR2 YSLEER. The CDR3 spans 15 residues. V was trimmed by 0 bases and J by 7 bases, leaving 13 bases between them. In nucleotides, the CDR3 is TGCGCCAGCAGCCAAGAGGGCCTAGCCCAGAATGAGCAGTTCTTC. Residues: CASSQEGLAQNEQFF.

This clone was observed a few times. The CDR3, as DNA: TGTGCCAGCAGTCAAAAAGGGACCCAGTACTTC. Its protein product is CASSQKGTQYF. This chain joins TRBV27 and TRBJ2-5; D call uncertain. The germline gives CDR1 MNHEY, CDR2 SMNVEV (reference sequence). The length of the CDR3 is 11 residues. Trimming took 5 bases from V and 7 from J, leaving 8 bases between them.

This clone has a handful of counts. The V and J genes are TRBV11-2 and TRBJ2-1; no firm D call. Looked up from germline, CDR1 is SGHAT and CDR2 is FQNNGV. The V end was cut by 3 bases, the J end by 10 bases, with 10 bases between. The CDR3 is made up of 12 amino acids. DNA for the CDR3: TGTGCCAGCAGCTTCCCTCCGAAAGAGCAGTTCTTC. Protein: CASSFPPKEQFF.

The chain carries TRBV10-3 and TRBJ1-2, with TRBD1 as a possible D gene (6 bases). This CDR3 is 13 amino acids long. Germline CDR1 reads ENHRY; CDR2 reads SYGVKD. Trimming took off 10 bases at V and 3 bases at J, with 15 bases between the two ends. CDR3 coding DNA: TGTGCCAGCAGAACCCGACAGGACTATGGCTACACCTTC. Translating gives CASRTRQDYGYTF.

The chain links TRBV9 to TRBJ1-1, with D tentatively TRBD1 (6 bases). The CDR3 totals 13 residues. V was pared by 5 bases and J by 10 bases, with 18 bases between. Germline lookup yields CDR1 SGDLS and CDR2 YYNGEE. The CDR3 region is CASSPQNRDIAFF. As DNA, the CDR3 is TGTGCCAGCAGTCCCCAGAACAGGGACATAGCTTTCTTT.

V gene TRBV7-2 combines with J gene TRBJ2-7; no clear D. The germline V gene encodes CDR1 SGHTA and CDR2 FQGNSA. V was cut by 5 bases and J by 5 bases, with 10 bases left in between. This CDR3 comprises 12 residues. The CDR3 protein is CASSLLGDEQYF. The CDR3 DNA follows: TGTGCCAGCAGCCTTCTCGGCGACGAGCAGTACTTC.

The genes are TRBV27 and TRBJ1-3; D unclear. CDR1 and CDR2 (germline): MNHEY, SMNVEV (reference sequence). The CDR3 spans 12 residues. The germline V and J ends were trimmed by 6 bases and 3 bases, with 6 bases remaining between them. CDR3 bases: TGTGCCAGCAGCGGCGGTGGAAACACCATATATTTT. Its translation is CASSGGGNTIYF.

Only a few counts were recorded for this clone. This CDR3 is CSVEDRGGATLFF. The CDR3, as DNA: TGCAGCGTTGAAGATCGGGGCGGGGCGACACTGTTTTTT. The chain uses TRBV29-1 and TRBJ1-4; D is possibly TRBD1 (5 bases). This CDR3 region has 13 residues. V dropped 0 bases and J dropped 13 bases, with 15 bases sitting between them. Looked up from germline, CDR1 is SQVTM and CDR2 is ANQGSEA.

Concerning this clone itself: One end of the junction varies from germline; a read error may be responsible. The chain recombines TRBV7-9 with TRBJ1-5, with D unresolved. The CDR3 is made up of 13 amino acids. Germline V gene lookup returns CDR1 SEHNR and CDR2 FQNEAQ (reference sequence). The CDR3 loop reads CASSLVGAGVKIF. In DNA form, the CDR3 reads TGTGCCAGCAGCTTAGTGGGCGCAGGTGTAAAAATTTTT.

This clone showed up just a few times. The CDR3 region has the DNA TGTGCCAGTAGTATCCCAGGGTCGACTAATGAAAAACTGTTTTTT. As protein: CASSIPGSTNEKLFF. The chain links TRBV19 to TRBJ1-4; a possible D gene is TRBD1 (5 bases). V was cut by 3 bases and J by 2 bases, with 10 bases left in between. This CDR3 comprises 15 residues. Germline assignment: CDR1 LNHDA and CDR2 SQIVND (reference sequence).

The V and J genes are TRBV7-9 and TRBJ1-2; 10 positions agree with TRBD1. The V gene end was trimmed by 5 bases and the J gene end by 8 bases; junction bases not matched to a gene: 8. Per the germline V gene, CDR1 is SEHNR and CDR2 is FQNEAQ (reference sequence). CDR3 length: 14 amino acids. CDR3 bases: TGTGCCAGCAGCGATCCCGGGACAGGGGAGGGCTACACCTTC. This encodes CASSDPGTGEGYTF.

This clone was seen ten or more times. V gene TRBV6-5 combines with J gene TRBJ2-5, with D possibly being TRBD2 (8 bases). V was clipped by 4 bases and J by 4 bases, with 16 bases between them. The CDR3 extends over 15 amino acids. The germline CDR1 and CDR2 sequences are MNHEY and SVGAGI. This CDR3 reads CASSFSGDRLETQYF. CDR3 DNA: TGTGCCAGCAGTTTTAGCGGGGACAGATTAGAGACCCAGTACTTC.

The CDR3 here is CASSASPKNIQYF. CDR3 bases: TGTGCCAGCAGTGCTAGCCCAAAAAACATTCAGTACTTC. The V gene is TRBV9, the J gene TRBJ2-4; possible D gene TRBD2, 5 bases. Trimming left V 5 bases short and J 4 bases short, with 10 bases between. Looked up from germline, CDR1 is SGDLS and CDR2 is YYNGEE. This CDR3 is built from 13 residues.

This clone has a handful of counts. The chain employs TRBV29-1 and TRBJ2-1; the D gene could be TRBD1 or TRBD2 (5 bases each). CDR1 and CDR2 (germline): SQVTM, ANQGSEA. V lost 5 bases, J lost 4 bases, and 18 bases lay in between. This CDR3 region has 15 residues. CDR3 nucleotide sequence: TGCAGCGTTTATACCGGGACGGTTAATTACAATGAGCAGTTCTTC. This gives the protein CSVYTGTVNYNEQFF.

The chain employs TRBV19 and TRBJ2-3, with no clear D. V shed 3 bases and J shed 4 bases, with 2 bases lying between them. The germline gives CDR1 LNHDA, CDR2 SQIVND (reference sequence). The length of the CDR3 is 11 residues. CDR3 coding DNA: TGTGCCAGTAGTATGGCAGATACGCAGTATTTT. Translation: CASSMADTQYF.

The chain couples TRBV7-9 to TRBJ1-2, with a tentative D call TRBD1 (6 bases). This CDR3 is built from 13 residues. Trimming removed 0 bases at V and 7 bases at J, with 9 bases between. Germline V gene lookup returns CDR1 SEHNR and CDR2 FQNEAQ (reference sequence). CDR3: CASSLAGAVGYTF. The CDR3 DNA sequence: TGTGCCAGCAGCTTAGCGGGGGCGGTTGGCTACACCTTC.

V usage is TRBV5-4 and J usage is TRBJ2-7, with 8 bases that match TRBD1. The trim removed 4 bases at V and 2 bases at J, leaving 5 bases unmatched. CDR1 and CDR2 (germline): SGHNT, YYREEE (reference sequence). The CDR3 extends over 14 amino acids. The DNA of the CDR3 is TGTGCCAGCAGCGACCCAGGGGGCACCTACGAGCAGTACTTC. Encoded protein: CASSDPGGTYEQYF.

The genes are TRBV7-2 and TRBJ2-5, with 8 bases fitting TRBD1. Germline trimming cut 2 bases from V and 5 bases from J; bases unmatched to any gene: 7. CDR1 and CDR2 (germline): SGHTA, FQGNSA. CDR3 length: 15 amino acids. This CDR3 reads CASSLMAGGWETQYF. The CDR3 bases are TGTGCCAGCAGCTTAATGGCAGGGGGCTGGGAGACCCAGTACTTC.

The chain is built from TRBV15 and TRBJ2-7, with D tentatively TRBD2 (5 bases). Between the trimmed V and J ends, which lost 6 bases and 7 bases, there was a span of 13 bases. CDR3 length: 12 residues. Germline lookup yields CDR1 LNHNV and CDR2 YYDKDF (reference sequence). This CDR3 reads CATSTTREEQYF. Written as DNA, the CDR3 is TGTGCCACCAGTACAACAAGGGAGGAGCAGTACTTC.

This clone was counted once. The chain is built from TRBV29-1 and TRBJ2-7; TRBD2 might be the D (6 bases). The V end was cut by 1 base, the J end by 3 bases, with 19 bases between. CDR1 SQVTM and CDR2 ANQGSEA come from the germline V gene. The CDR3 is 16 amino acids. CDR3 loop: CSVEAASAGSRYEQYF. The CDR3 bases are TGCAGCGTTGAAGCGGCGTCGGCGGGGTCTCGCTACGAGCAGTACTTC.

CDR3: CASSLAGGKGYNEQFF. The CDR3 DNA reads as TGTGCCAGCAGCTTAGCGGGGGGAAAGGGCTACAATGAGCAGTTCTTC. This rearrangement joins TRBV7-9 to TRBJ2-1; the D gene is possibly TRBD2 (6 bases). Trimming cost V 0 bases and J 3 bases, with 12 bases left between them. Per germline, CDR1 SEHNR and CDR2 FQNEAQ (reference sequence). The CDR3 spans 16 residues.